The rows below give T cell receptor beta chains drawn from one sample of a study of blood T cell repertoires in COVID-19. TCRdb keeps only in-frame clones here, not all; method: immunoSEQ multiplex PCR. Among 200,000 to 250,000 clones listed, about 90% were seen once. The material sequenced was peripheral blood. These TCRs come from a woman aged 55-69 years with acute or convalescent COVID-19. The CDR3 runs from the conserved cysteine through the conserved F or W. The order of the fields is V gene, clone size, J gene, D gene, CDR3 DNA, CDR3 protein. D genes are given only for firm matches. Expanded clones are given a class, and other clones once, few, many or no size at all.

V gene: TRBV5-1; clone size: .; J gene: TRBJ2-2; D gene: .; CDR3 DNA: TGCGCCAGCACCCGAGACACCGGGGAGCTGTTTTTT; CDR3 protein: CASTRDTGELFF
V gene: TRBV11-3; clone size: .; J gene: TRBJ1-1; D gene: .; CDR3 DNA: TGTGCCAGCAGCTTAGGGCCCGGGACAAAAGCTTTCTTT; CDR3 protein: CASSLGPGTKAFF
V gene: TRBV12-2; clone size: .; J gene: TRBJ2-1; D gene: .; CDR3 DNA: TGTGCAAGTCGCTGCTGTACTAGCGGGAAAAATTATGAGCAGTTCTTC; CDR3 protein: CASRCCTSGKNYEQFF
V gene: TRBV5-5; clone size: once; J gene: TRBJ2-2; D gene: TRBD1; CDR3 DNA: TGTGCCAGCAGGCCCGGACAGGGAACCGGGGAGCTGTTTTTT; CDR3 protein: CASRPGQGTGELFF
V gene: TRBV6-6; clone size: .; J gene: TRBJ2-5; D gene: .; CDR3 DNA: TGTGCCAGCAGTTACTTCGGATCGGGATCAGAGACCCAGTACTTC; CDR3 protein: CASSYFGSGSETQYF
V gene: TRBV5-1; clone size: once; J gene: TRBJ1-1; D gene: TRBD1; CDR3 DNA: TGCGCCAGCAATCTGGGACAGGGGTTATCTGAAGCTTTCTTT; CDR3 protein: CASNLGQGLSEAFF
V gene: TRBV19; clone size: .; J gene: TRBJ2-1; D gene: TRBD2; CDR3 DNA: TGTGCCGCGGGGGGCCCGGCGGTTGAGCAGTTCTTC; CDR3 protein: CAAGGPAVEQFF
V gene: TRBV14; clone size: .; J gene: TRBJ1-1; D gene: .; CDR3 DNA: TGTGCCAGCAGCCATTTTACCCCCACCGGGGACACTGAAGCTTTCTTT; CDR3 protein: CASSHFTPTGDTEAFF
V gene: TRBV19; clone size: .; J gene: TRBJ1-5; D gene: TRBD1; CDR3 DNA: TGTGCCAGTATCCACAGGGGGCGAGGCAATCAGCCCCAGCATTTT; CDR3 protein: CASIHRGRGNQPQHF
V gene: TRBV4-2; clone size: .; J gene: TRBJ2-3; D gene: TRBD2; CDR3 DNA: TGTGCCAGCAGCCGCGCTTCTAGCGGGACCACAGATACGCAGTATTTT; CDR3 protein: CASSRASSGTTDTQYF
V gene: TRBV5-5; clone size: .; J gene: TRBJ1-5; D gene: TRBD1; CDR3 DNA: TGTGCCAGCAGCGGGACAGGGGGCCGCAATCAGCCCCAGCATTTT; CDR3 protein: CASSGTGGRNQPQHF
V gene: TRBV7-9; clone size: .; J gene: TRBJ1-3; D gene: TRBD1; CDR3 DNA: TGTGCCAGCAGCCTAAGATTTGGGACAGGACCCTCTGGAAACACCATATATTTT; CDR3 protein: CASSLRFGTGPSGNTIYF
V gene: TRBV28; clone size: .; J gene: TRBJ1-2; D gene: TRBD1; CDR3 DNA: TGTGCCAGCACACGGACAGGGCTAGACTATGGCTACACCTTC; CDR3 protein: CASTRTGLDYGYTF
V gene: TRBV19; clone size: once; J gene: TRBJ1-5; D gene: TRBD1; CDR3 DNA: TGTGCCAGTAGTCAACCCGGACAGGGGGCGACGAGTCAGCCCCAGCATTTT; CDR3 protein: CASSQPGQGATSQPQHF
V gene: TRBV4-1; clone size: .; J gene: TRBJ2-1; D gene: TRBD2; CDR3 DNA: TGCGCCAGCAGCCAAGAGGGGACTAGCAATGAGCAGTTCTTC; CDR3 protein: CASSQEGTSNEQFF
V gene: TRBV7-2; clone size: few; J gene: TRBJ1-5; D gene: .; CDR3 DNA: TGTGCCAGCAGCTTAGTCGGGGGTTCAAGCAATCAGCCCCAGCATTTT; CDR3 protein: CASSLVGGSSNQPQHF
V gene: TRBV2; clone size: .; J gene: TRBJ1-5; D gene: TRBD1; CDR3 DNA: TGTGCCAGCAGGGGAGGTGGGACAGGGGGCAATCAGCCCCAGCATTTT; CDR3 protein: CASRGGGTGGNQPQHF
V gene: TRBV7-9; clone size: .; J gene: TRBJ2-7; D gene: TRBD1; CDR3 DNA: TGTGCCAGCAGCTTGGGACAGGGGTTCGACTACGAGCAGTACTTC; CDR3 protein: CASSLGQGFDYEQYF
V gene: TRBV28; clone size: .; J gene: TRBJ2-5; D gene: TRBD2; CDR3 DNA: TGTGCCAGCAGTACAAAAACTAGCGGGAGGGCCGGTGAGACCCAGTACTTC; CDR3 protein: CASSTKTSGRAGETQYF
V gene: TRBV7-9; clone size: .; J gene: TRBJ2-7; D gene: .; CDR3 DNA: TGTGCCAGCAGCTTTCGGGACATCCCCTACGAGCAGTACTTC; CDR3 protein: CASSFRDIPYEQYF
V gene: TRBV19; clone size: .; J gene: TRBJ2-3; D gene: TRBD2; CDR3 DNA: TGTGCCACAAGCCCCCGGGGGGGGAGCACAGATACGCAGTATTTT; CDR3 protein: CATSPRGGSTDTQYF
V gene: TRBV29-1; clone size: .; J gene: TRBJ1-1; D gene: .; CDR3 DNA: TGCAGCGTTGCTGAGGGGGTACACACTGAAGCTTTCTTT; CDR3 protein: CSVAEGVHTEAFF
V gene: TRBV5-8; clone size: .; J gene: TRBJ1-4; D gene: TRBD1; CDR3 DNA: TGTGCCAGCAGCTTGGGGACAGGGGCAACTAATGAAAAACTGTTTTTT; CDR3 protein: CASSLGTGATNEKLFF
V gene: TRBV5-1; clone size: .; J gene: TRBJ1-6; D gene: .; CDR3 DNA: TGCGCCAGCAGCTTGGAAAGGGGGATGGGGAATTCACCCCTCCACTTT; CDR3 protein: CASSLERGMGNSPLHF
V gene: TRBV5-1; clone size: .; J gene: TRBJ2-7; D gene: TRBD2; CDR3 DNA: TGCGCCAGCAGCTTGGCAGGGACTAGCGGTATCTACGAGCAGTACTTC; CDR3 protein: CASSLAGTSGIYEQYF
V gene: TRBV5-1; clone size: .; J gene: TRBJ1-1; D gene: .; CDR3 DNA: TGCGCCAGCAGCTTGGGGGCTTCGAACACTGAAGCTTTCTTT; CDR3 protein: CASSLGASNTEAFF
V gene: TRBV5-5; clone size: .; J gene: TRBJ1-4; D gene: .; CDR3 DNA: TGTGCCAGCAGCTCGAGTCAACGGACTAATGAAAAACTGTTTTTT; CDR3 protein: CASSSSQRTNEKLFF
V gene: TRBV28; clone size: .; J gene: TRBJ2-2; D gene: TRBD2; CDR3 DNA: TGTGCCAGCAGTTTATTGAGCGGGGGGAACACCGGGGAGCTGTTTTTT; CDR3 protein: CASSLLSGGNTGELFF
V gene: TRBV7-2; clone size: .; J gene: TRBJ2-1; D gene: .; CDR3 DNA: TGTGCCAGCAGCCAACGGACAGCCCGGGACAAACACAATGAGCAGTTCTTC; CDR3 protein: CASSQRTARDKHNEQFF
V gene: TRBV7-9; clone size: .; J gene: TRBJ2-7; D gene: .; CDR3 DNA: TGTGCCAGCAGCTTTACCTACGAGCAGTACTTC; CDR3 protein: CASSFTYEQYF
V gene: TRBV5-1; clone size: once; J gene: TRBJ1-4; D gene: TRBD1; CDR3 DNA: TGCGCCAGCAGCGCGGGACAGAGTAATGAAAAACTGTTTTTT; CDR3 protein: CASSAGQSNEKLFF
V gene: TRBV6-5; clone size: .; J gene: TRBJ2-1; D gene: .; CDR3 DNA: TGTGCCAGCAGTTACTCCCGGTACAATGAGCAGTTCTTC; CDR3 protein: CASSYSRYNEQFF
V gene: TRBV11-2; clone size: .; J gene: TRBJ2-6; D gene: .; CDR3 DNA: TGTGCCAGCAGCCTTCGGGGGTCCATTTACTCTGGGGCCAACGTCCTGACTTTC; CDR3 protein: CASSLRGSIYSGANVLTF
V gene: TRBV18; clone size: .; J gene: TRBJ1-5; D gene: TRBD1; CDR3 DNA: TGTGCCAGCTCACGCGAGACAGGGATTAATCAGCCCCAGCATTTT; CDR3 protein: CASSRETGINQPQHF
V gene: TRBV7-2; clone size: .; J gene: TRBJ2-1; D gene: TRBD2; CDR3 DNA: TGTGCCAGCAGCTTAGGCGGACCCACTAGCGGGGGGGCCAATGAGCAGTTCTTC; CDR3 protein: CASSLGGPTSGGANEQFF
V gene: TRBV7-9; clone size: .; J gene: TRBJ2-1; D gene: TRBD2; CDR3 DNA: TGTGCCAGCAGCTCTTCAGGCGGGAGGTCCCACAATGAGCAGTTCTTC; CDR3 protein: CASSSSGGRSHNEQFF
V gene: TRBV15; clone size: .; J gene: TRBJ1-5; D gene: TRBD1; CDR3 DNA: TGTGCCACCAGCAACCGGGACAGGGGAGCTCAGCCCCAGCATTTT; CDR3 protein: CATSNRDRGAQPQHF
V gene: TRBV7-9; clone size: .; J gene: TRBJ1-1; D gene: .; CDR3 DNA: TGTGCCAGCAGCCCTGGACAGATAGTCGGAGGAGCTTTCTTT; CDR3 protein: CASSPGQIVGGAFF
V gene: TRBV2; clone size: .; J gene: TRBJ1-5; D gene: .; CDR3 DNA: TGTGCCAGCAGTGAAGACACACTAGCATCTCAGCCCCAGCATTTT; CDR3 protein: CASSEDTLASQPQHF
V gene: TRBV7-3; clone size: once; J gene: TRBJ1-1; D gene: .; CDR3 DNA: TGTGCCAGCAGCTCCCTTGACAGCGGGACTGAAGCTTTCTTT; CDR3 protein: CASSSLDSGTEAFF
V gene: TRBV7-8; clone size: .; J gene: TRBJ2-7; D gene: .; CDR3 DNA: TGTGCCAGCAGCTTATACCCGGGAATAGGACTGGTCGGCTACGAGCAGTACTTC; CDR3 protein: CASSLYPGIGLVGYEQYF